These 30 T cell receptor beta chains were sequenced from one sample in a study of read filtering for tumor transcriptome and immune sequencing. This library used roughly 400 ng RNA and molecular barcoded adaptors spanning alpha/delta and beta/gamma chains. One entry per CDR3 protein results from TCRdb running MiXCR on the reads. Of about 50,000 distinct CDR3 sequences listed, 15% to 20% are singletons. Sequenced input: a population of CD138-negative cells sorted from bone marrow. These receptors were obtained from a donor aged 40 or over with multiple myeloma.

For this clonotype: The junction and the germline gene differ at one end; a read error may be behind it. The chain has TRBV5-1 and TRBJ2-7; possible D gene TRBD1, 5 bases. Looked up from germline, CDR1 is SGHRS and CDR2 is YFSETQ. The CDR3 sequence is 15 residues long. The CDR3: CASSLEPGHTYEQCF. The CDR3, as DNA: TGCGCCAGCAGCTTGGAGCCAGGGCATACCTACGAGCAGTGCTTC. Drawing the rest from reference TRBV5-1 and TRBJ2-7, the complete variable domain is KAGVTQTPRYLIKTRGQQVTLSCSPISGHRSVSWYQQTPGQGLQFLFEYFSETQRNKGNFPGRFSGRQFSNSRSEMNVSTLELGDSALYLCASSLEPGHTYEQCFGPGTRLTVT.

This clonotype was counted ten times or more. Here the CDR3 DNA reads TGTGCCAGCAGATCGCGCCCAGGGGGAATGGGCGGGGAGCTGTTTTTT. Its protein product is CASRSRPGGMGGELFF. The chain uses TRBV2 and TRBJ2-2, with 7 bases fitting TRBD1. The CDR3 is 16 amino acids. The germline V gene has CDR1 SNHLY and CDR2 FYNNEI. V gave up 6 bases and J gave up 7 bases; unmatched junction bases: 14. The full variable domain, completed using reference TRBV2 and TRBJ2-2, is EPEVTQTPSHQVTQMGQEVILRCVPISNHLYFYWYRQILGQKVEFLVSFYNNEISEKSEIFDDQFSVERPDGSNFTLKIRSTKLEDSAMYFCASRSRPGGMGGELFFGEGSRLTVL.

This clonotype showed up just a few times. This chain connects TRBV7-9 to TRBJ1-1; D remains ambiguous. The CDR3 spans 14 residues. The V gene lost 0 bases and the J gene lost 6 bases, with 11 bases spanning the gap. Germline V gene data show CDR1 as SEHNR and CDR2 as FQNEAQ (reference sequence). For the CDR3, the DNA is TGTGCCAGCAGCTTAGCGGTTGGCGGCCCTGAAGCTTTCTTT. Amino acid sequence: CASSLAVGGPEAFF.

In its sample, this clonotype was seen many times. The chain is built from TRBV12-3 or TRBV12-4 and TRBJ2-2; 13 positions match TRBD2. The CDR3 totals 15 residues. V lost 5 bases to trimming and J lost 6 bases; unmatched junction nucleotides: 3. The CDR3 DNA reads as TGTGCCAGCAGTACTAGCGGGAGGGAGGCCGGGGAGCTGTTTTTT. Translation gives CASSTSGREAGELFF.

As concerns this clonotype: A much bigger clone sits one base away, suggesting this may be a read error. The chain is built from TRBV5-1 and TRBJ2-5, with a tentative D call TRBD2 (5 bases). CDR1 SGHRS and CDR2 YFSETQ come from the germline V gene. The CDR3 consists of 13 residues. The chain's CDR3 is CVSSLRGLETQYF. CDR3 coding DNA: TGCGTCAGCAGCTTGCGAGGGCTAGAGACCCAGTACTTC.

This clonotype was observed at least ten times. This chain connects TRBV28 to TRBJ2-3; possibly TRBD2 for D (6 bases). V was cut by 6 bases and J by 4 bases, with 14 bases left in between. CDR1 and CDR2 (germline): MDHEN, SYDVKM. The CDR3 is 14 residues long. CDR3 nucleotides: TGTGCCAGCAGCCGGGGCAGGGAGGCAGATACGCAGTATTTT. As protein: CASSRGREADTQYF.

This clonotype was observed many times. The chain couples TRBV19 to TRBJ1-5; D not certain. Germline values: CDR1 LNHDA, CDR2 SQIVND (reference sequence). The CDR3 has 13 residues. V shed 6 bases and J shed 7 bases, with 13 bases lying between them. Written as DNA, the CDR3 is TGTGCCAGTAGAGAGCGTCGTCCCCAGCCCCAGCATTTT. Translated: CASRERRPQPQHF.

Many counts were recorded for this clonotype. CDR3 protein: CASRPGMGDTQYF. The CDR3 DNA is TGTGCCAGCAGACCCGGAATGGGGGATACGCAGTATTTT. The chain has TRBV7-9 and TRBJ2-3; D remains ambiguous. The germline V gene has CDR1 SEHNR and CDR2 FQNEAQ (reference sequence). Trimming stripped 6 bases from V and 6 bases from J, with 13 bases between. The CDR3 loop spans 13 amino acids.

In regard to this clonotype: A much larger clone is a single base away; this may be a read error. The limits of the CDR3 on the DNA are not certain, so only TCRdb's listed CDR3 is given. V is TRBV18 and J is TRBJ2-5; TRBD1, the table's D call, was not compared with the DNA. The CDR3 extends over 15 residues, inclusive of both ends. The germline CDR1 and CDR2 sequences are KGHSH and LQKENI. CDR3 loop: CASSGVPQSQETQYF.

This clonotype was counted many times. The V call is TRBV29-1, the J call TRBJ2-1, with D possibly TRBD2 on 5 matching bases. The CDR3 consists of 14 residues. Germline V gene lookup returns CDR1 SQVTM and CDR2 ANQGSEA. V shed 3 bases and J shed 5 bases, with 14 bases lying between them. Here the CDR3 DNA reads TGCAGCGTTGAGGACTGGCATAGGGACAATGAGCAGTTCTTC. Amino acid sequence: CSVEDWHRDNEQFF.

Regarding this clonotype: Possible read error: a much larger clone is one base away. The rearrangement joins TRBV6-2 or TRBV6-3 to TRBJ2-1, with TRBD2 as a possible D gene (5 bases). Germline assignment: CDR1 MNHEY and CDR2 SVGEGT. The CDR3 has 12 amino acids. The CDR3 coding sequence is TGTGCCAGCCGTTTGGGGAGAAATGAGCGGTTCTTC. Amino acid sequence: CASRLGRNERFF.

This clonotype was observed many times. The V gene is TRBV11-2, the J gene TRBJ1-1; D possibly corresponds to TRBD1 (5 bases). This CDR3 spans 14 amino acids. From germline, CDR1 is SGHAT and CDR2 FQNNGV. V was cut by 4 bases and J by 3 bases, with 12 bases left in between. CDR3 residues: CASSSSRADTEAFF. For the CDR3, the DNA is TGTGCCAGCAGCTCCAGCAGGGCGGACACTGAAGCTTTCTTT.

The chain recombines TRBV7-9 with TRBJ2-5; D may correspond to TRBD1 or TRBD2 (6 bases each). The germline V and J ends were trimmed by 4 bases and 1 base, with 19 bases remaining between them. The CDR3 consists of 17 residues. Germline loops: CDR1 SEHNR, CDR2 FQNEAQ (reference sequence). The CDR3 DNA sequence: TGTGCCAGCAGCTCCCCCCGGGGGAAGACAGGCCAAGAGACCCAGTACTTC. Translated, it gives CASSSPRGKTGQETQYF. Variable domain in full (rest from reference TRBV7-9 and TRBJ2-5): DTGVSQNPRHKITKRGQNVTFRCDPISEHNRLYWYRQTLGQGPEFLTYFQNEAQLEKSRLLSDRFSAERPKGSFSTLEIQRTEQGDSAMYLCASSSPRGKTGQETQYFGPGTRLLVL.

This clonotype was counted many times. The V call is TRBV29-1, the J call TRBJ2-2; 11 bases fit TRBD1. The CDR3 covers 13 residues. The V gene end was trimmed by 6 bases and the J gene end by 6 bases; junction bases not matched to a gene: 3. CDR1 is SQVTM, CDR2 ANQGSEA, per germline. CDR3 nucleotides: TGCAGCGTGGGGGACAGGGGGTCCGGGGAGCTGTTTTTT. Residues: CSVGDRGSGELFF.

This clonotype was recorded at least ten times. The chain recombines TRBV19 with TRBJ1-1; D gene unclear. Germline loops: CDR1 LNHDA, CDR2 SQIVND (reference sequence). V was shortened by 6 bases and J by 1 base, with 3 bases between the two germline ends. The CDR3 runs 11 residues. CDR3 residues: CASRGNTEAFF. CDR3 sequence (DNA): TGTGCCAGTAGAGGGAACACTGAAGCTTTCTTT. Full variable domain (rest looked up from reference TRBV19 and TRBJ1-1): DGGITQSPKYLFRKEGQNVTLSCEQNLNHDAMYWYRQDPGQGLRLIYYSQIVNDFQKGDIAEGYSVSREKKESFPLTVTSAQKNPTAFYLCASRGNTEAFFGQGTRLTVV.

This clonotype was seen repeatedly, ten times or more. This sequence joins TRBV7-2 and TRBJ2-1; D ambiguous. This CDR3 comprises 12 residues. The ends were cut back, 0 bases at V and 9 bases at J, with 6 bases in the middle. Germline V gene sequence: CDR1 SGHTA, CDR2 FQGNSA. The CDR3 bases are TGTGCCAGCAGCTTAGCTATAGGTGAGCAGTTCTTC. Translation: CASSLAIGEQFF.

J is TRBJ1-4 and V is TRBV12-3 or TRBV12-4, with D hard to call. This CDR3 has 13 amino acids. The ends were cut back, 5 bases at V and 5 bases at J, with 9 bases in the middle. The CDR3 DNA reads as TGTGCCAGCAGTGGGGAAACGAATGAAAAACTGTTTTTT. Amino acids: CASSGETNEKLFF.

The chain combines TRBV7-2 with TRBJ2-1, with a weak D call TRBD2 (5 bases). Trimming took off 1 base at V and 3 bases at J, with 16 bases between the two ends. Germline-derived CDR1 and CDR2 are SGHTA and FQGNSA. This CDR3 has 17 residues. The CDR3 loop reads CASSLVPASQNYNEQFF. The CDR3 DNA reads as TGTGCCAGCAGCTTAGTTCCGGCTAGCCAAAACTACAATGAGCAGTTCTTC.

This clonotype appeared many times. V is TRBV20-1 and J is TRBJ2-1, with D possibly being TRBD2 (6 bases). The V end lost 8 bases, the J end lost 0 bases, and 14 bases lay between the germline ends. The CDR3 sequence is 14 residues long. Germline CDR1 DFQATT, CDR2 SNEGSKA (reference sequence). The CDR3 bases are TGCAGTACACCGGGGCGGGGCTCCTACAATGAGCAGTTCTTC. Translated: CSTPGRGSYNEQFF.

This clonotype was recorded at least ten times. The chain carries TRBV7-2 and TRBJ1-4, with D unresolved. V lost 5 bases, J lost 0 bases, and 10 bases lay in between. This CDR3 has 15 amino acids. Germline lookup yields CDR1 SGHTA and CDR2 FQGNSA. The CDR3 protein is CASSPKVATNEKLFF. The CDR3, as DNA: TGTGCCAGCAGCCCCAAGGTGGCAACTAATGAAAAACTGTTTTTT.

V and J are TRBV12-3 or TRBV12-4 and TRBJ2-7, with TRBD1 matching over 10 bases. CDR3 length: 16 residues. V lost 3 bases, J lost 2 bases, and 7 bases stayed unmatched. Here the CDR3 reads CASSLRGGTGAYEQYF. CDR3 coding DNA: TGTGCCAGCAGTTTGAGAGGTGGGACAGGGGCCTACGAGCAGTACTTC.

There are a few counts of this clonotype. The chain combines TRBV18 with TRBJ1-2, with 10 positions matching TRBD1. V dropped 2 bases and J dropped 6; count of bases not matched to a gene: 9. There are 16 residues in the CDR3. The germline V gene has CDR1 KGHSH and CDR2 LQKENI. CDR3 bases: TGTGCCAGCTCACCAGTGACAGGGGGCGTTAATGATGGCTACACCTTC. Encoded protein: CASSPVTGGVNDGYTF.

A word on this clonotype: The junction does not match germline at one end; this may be a read error. The chain is built from TRBV6-5 and TRBJ1-5, with D perhaps TRBD1 (6 bases). The germline gives CDR1 MNHEY, CDR2 SVGAGI. The CDR3 is made up of 15 amino acids. The CDR3 loop reads CAGSRAGVSNQPQHF. The CDR3 DNA reads as TGTGCCGGCAGTCGCGCAGGGGTTAGCAATCAGCCCCAGCATTTT.

To note about this clonotype: A read error is possible here, since a much larger clone lies one base away. The chain is built from TRBV5-1 and TRBJ2-3, with D possibly TRBD1 on 5 matching bases. The DNA end favors TRBJ1-5, so the J call may be wrong. Germline lookup yields CDR1 SGHRS and CDR2 YFSETQ. CDR3 length: 15 residues. In DNA form, the CDR3 reads TGCGCCAGCAGCCCCCGGGACTGGATGACAGATACGCAGCATTTT. Its translation: CASSPRDWMTDTQHF.

There are many counts of this clonotype. The chain has TRBV20-1 and TRBJ2-7; 11 bases map to TRBD2. Germline assignment: CDR1 DFQATT and CDR2 SNEGSKA (reference sequence). This CDR3 is built from 14 residues. V trimming: 5 bases; J trimming: 2 bases; junction bases outside the gene matches: 5. The CDR3 DNA reads as TGCAGTGCTGCGGGACTAGCGGTTACCTACGAGCAGTACTTC. This gives the protein CSAAGLAVTYEQYF.

The table lists this clonotype with many counts. The chain combines TRBV12-3 or TRBV12-4 with TRBJ2-2; 11 bases line up with TRBD2. V gave up 3 bases and J gave up 4 bases; unmatched junction bases: 1. This CDR3 spans 15 amino acids. CDR3 sequence (DNA): TGTGCCAGCAGTTTCACTAGCGGGAGCACCGGGGAGCTGTTTTTT. It encodes CASSFTSGSTGELFF.

Worth noting for this clonotype: A far bigger clonotype differs at one base, so this is likely a read error. Here the CDR3 reads CASNYSPGGPGGNEQFF. The CDR3 bases are TGTGCCAGCAATTACTCTCCGGGAGGGCCTGGTGGGAATGAGCAGTTCTTC. The rearrangement joins TRBV6-6 to TRBJ2-1; 8 bases agree with TRBD2. CDR1 and CDR2 (germline): MNHNY, SVGAGI (reference sequence). The CDR3 is 17 amino acids.

This chain joins TRBV6-5 and TRBJ2-1, with 7 bases that match TRBD2. Germline values: CDR1 MNHEY, CDR2 SVGAGI. The CDR3 spans 14 residues. V was pared by 8 bases and J by 5 bases, with 9 bases of the junction left unmatched. CDR3 nucleotide sequence: TGTGCCAGCTGGGTGGGAGGGAAGAACAATGAGCAGTTCTTC. Translation gives CASWVGGKNNEQFF.

Regarding this clonotype: A read error may produce the germline difference seen at one junction end. The chain uses TRBV14 and TRBJ2-7; TRBD2 matches 13 bases. This CDR3 spans 16 amino acids. The germline CDR1 and CDR2 sequences are SGHDN and FVKESK. The CDR3: CASSQLGLAGVNEQYF. For the CDR3, the DNA is TGCGCCAGCAGCCAACTTGGACTAGCGGGAGTGAACGAGCAGTACTTC.

In its sample, this clonotype was seen many times. V usage is TRBV2 and J usage is TRBJ2-5; 7 bases agree with TRBD1. CDR3 length: 14 amino acids. Germline CDR1 is SNHLY and CDR2 is FYNNEI. V lost 4 bases, J lost 1 base, and 3 bases stayed unmatched. The CDR3 DNA sequence: TGTGCCAGCAGTGCGGGGACAGTCCAAGAGACCCAGTACTTC. It specifies CASSAGTVQETQYF.